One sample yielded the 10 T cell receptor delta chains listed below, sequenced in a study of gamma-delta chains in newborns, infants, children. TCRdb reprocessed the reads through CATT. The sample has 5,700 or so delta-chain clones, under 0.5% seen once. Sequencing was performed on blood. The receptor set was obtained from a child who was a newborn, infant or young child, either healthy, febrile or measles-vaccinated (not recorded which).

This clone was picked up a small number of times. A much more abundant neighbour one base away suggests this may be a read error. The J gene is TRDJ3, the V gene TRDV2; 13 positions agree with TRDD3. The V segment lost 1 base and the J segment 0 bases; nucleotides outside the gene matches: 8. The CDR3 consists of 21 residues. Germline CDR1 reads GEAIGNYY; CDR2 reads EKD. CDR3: CACDTATGGYESSWDTRQMFF. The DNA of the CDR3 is TGTGCCTGTGACACGGCGACTGGGGGATACGAGAGCTCCTGGGACACCCGACAGATGTTTTTC.

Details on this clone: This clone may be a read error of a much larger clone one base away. The CDR3 bases are TGTGCCTGTGACGCACTGGTGAGCTCCTGGGACACCCGACAGATGTTTTTC. As protein: CACDALVSSWDTRQMFF. The chain combines TRDV2 with TRDJ3; tentatively, D is TRDD3 (5 bases). The CDR3 covers 17 residues. The V end was cut by 3 bases, the J end by 0 bases, with 11 bases between. Germline CDR1 GEAIGNYY, CDR2 EKD.

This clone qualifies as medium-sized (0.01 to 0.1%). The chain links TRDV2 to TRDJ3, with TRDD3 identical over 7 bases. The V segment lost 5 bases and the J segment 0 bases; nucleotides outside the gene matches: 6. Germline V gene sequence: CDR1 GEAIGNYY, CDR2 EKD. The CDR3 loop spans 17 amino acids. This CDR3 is CACVRWGSSWDTRQMFF. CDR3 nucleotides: TGTGCCTGTGTCAGGTGGGGGAGCTCCTGGGACACCCGACAGATGTTTTTC.

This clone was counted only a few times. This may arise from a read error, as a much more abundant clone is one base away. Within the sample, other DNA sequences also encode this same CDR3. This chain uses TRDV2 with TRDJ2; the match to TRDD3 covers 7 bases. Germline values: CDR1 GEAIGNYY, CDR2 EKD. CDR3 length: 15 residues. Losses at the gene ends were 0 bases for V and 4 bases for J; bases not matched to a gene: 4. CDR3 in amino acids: CACDTLGDSTAQLFF. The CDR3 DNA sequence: TGTGCCTGTGACACCTTGGGGGACTCGACAGCACAACTCTTCTTT.

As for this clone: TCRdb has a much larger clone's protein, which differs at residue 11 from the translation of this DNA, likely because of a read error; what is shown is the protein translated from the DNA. The CDR3 DNA sequence: TGTGCCTGTGACACCCTAACTGGGGGATACACTGCTCTCACCGATAAACTCATCTTT. Its protein product is CACDTLTGGYTALTDKLIF. The rearrangement links TRDV2 to TRDJ1, with TRDD3 matching 12 bases. Germline V CDR1 and CDR2: GEAIGNYY, EKD. The CDR3 spans 19 residues. With 0 bases clipped from V and 1 base from J, the junction kept 11 bases outside the gene matches.

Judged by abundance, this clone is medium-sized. The CDR3 sequence is CACDLLGGNSWDTRQMFF. DNA of the CDR3: TGTGCCTGTGACCTACTGGGGGGAAACTCCTGGGACACCCGACAGATGTTTTTC. The V call is TRDV2, the J call TRDJ3, with 8 positions matching TRDD3. The CDR3 extends over 18 amino acids. Germline trimming cut 3 bases from V and 0 bases from J; bases unmatched to any gene: 6. Germline-derived CDR1 and CDR2 are GEAIGNYY and EKD.

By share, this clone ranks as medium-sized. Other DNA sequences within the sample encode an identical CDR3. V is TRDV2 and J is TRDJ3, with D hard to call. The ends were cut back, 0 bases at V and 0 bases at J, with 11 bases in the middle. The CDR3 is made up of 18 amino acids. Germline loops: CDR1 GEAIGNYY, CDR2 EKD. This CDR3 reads CACDTVDGSSWDTRQMFF. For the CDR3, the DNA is TGTGCCTGTGACACCGTAGATGGGAGCTCCTGGGACACCCGACAGATGTTTTTC.

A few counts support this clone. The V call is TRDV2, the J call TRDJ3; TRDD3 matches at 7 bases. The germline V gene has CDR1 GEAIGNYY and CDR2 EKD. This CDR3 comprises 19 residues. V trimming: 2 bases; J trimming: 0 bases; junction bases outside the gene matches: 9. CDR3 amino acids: CACDSLGVPRSWDTRQMFF. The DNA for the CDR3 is TGTGCCTGTGACAGTCTGGGGGTCCCCCGCTCCTGGGACACCCGACAGATGTTTTTC.

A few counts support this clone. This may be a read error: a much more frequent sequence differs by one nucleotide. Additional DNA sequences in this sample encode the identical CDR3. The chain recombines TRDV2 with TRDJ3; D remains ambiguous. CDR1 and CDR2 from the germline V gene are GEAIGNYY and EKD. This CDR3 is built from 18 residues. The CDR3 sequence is CACDTAGYSSWDTRQMFF. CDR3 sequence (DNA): TGTGCCTGCGACACCGCTGGTTACAGCTCCTGGGACACCCGACAGATGTTTTTC.

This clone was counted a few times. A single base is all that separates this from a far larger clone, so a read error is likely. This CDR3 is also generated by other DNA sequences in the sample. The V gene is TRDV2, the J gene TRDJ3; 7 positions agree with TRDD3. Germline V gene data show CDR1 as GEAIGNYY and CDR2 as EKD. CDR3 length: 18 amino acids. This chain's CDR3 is CACDTWGTSSWDTRQMFF. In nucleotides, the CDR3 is TGTGCCTGTGACACCTGGGGGACCAGCTCCTGGGACACCCGACAGATGTTCTTC.